Below, 5 T cell receptor beta chains from the same sample are listed, as sequenced in a study of CD8 T cells in ankylosing spondylitis. From the 5' RACE reads, TCRdb called clonotypes with MiXCR, one entry per CDR3 protein. Found here are 150,000 to 200,000 distinct CDR3 sequences, around a third of them singletons; the top ten hold about 5.5%. The sample taken for sequencing was synovial fluid, either unsorted or a sorted T cell fraction (not recorded which). Source of these receptors: a male donor with ankylosing spondylitis.

The genes are TRBV4-1 and TRBJ2-3; 7 nucleotides match TRBD2. The germline V gene encodes CDR1 MGHRA and CDR2 YSYEKL. The CDR3 sequence is 17 residues long. J gave up 0 bases and V 0 bases, and 6 bases lay outside the gene matches. The CDR3 nucleotides are TGCGCCAGCAGCCAAGATGGGGGGGGGAGTAGCACAGATACGCAGTATTTT. Its protein product is CASSQDGGGSSTDTQYF.

The chain carries TRBV11-1 and TRBJ2-1, with D maybe TRBD1 (5 bases). Germline V gene data show CDR1 as SGHAT and CDR2 as FQDESV (reference sequence). The CDR3 is 13 amino acids. The ends were cut back, 1 base at V and 9 bases at J, with 10 bases in the middle. The CDR3, as DNA: TGTGCCAGCAGCTTAGGTGGGGCAGGTGAGCAGTTCTTC. This gives the protein CASSLGGAGEQFF.

This clonotype was counted only a few times. The chain combines TRBV2 with TRBJ2-7; no firm D call. Between the trimmed V and J ends, which lost 3 bases and 6 bases, there was a span of 6 bases. The germline gives CDR1 SNHLY, CDR2 FYNNEI. The CDR3 length is 11 residues. The CDR3 coding sequence is TGTGCCAGCAGTGAGTGGGGCGAGCAGTACTTC. This encodes CASSEWGEQYF.

This clonotype came up a few times. The chain combines TRBV27 with TRBJ1-4; D possibly corresponds to TRBD1 (6 bases). Trimming stripped 5 bases from V and 1 base from J, with 11 bases between. The length of the CDR3 is 15 residues. CDR1 is MNHEY, CDR2 SMNVEV, per germline (reference sequence). The DNA of the CDR3 is TGTGCCAGCAGTGTTAAACAGGGAACTAATGAAAAACTGTTTTTT. Translated, it gives CASSVKQGTNEKLFF.

The J gene is TRBJ2-5, the V gene TRBV29-1, with TRBD2 matching 11 bases. CDR1 is SQVTM, CDR2 ANQGSEA, per germline. V gave up 3 bases and J gave up 6 bases; unmatched junction bases: 9. This CDR3 has 15 residues. As DNA, the CDR3 is TGCAGCGTTGAGGGAACTAGCGGGAGCCTGAAGACCCAGTACTTC. The encoded protein is CSVEGTSGSLKTQYF. Full variable domain (remainder filled in from reference TRBV29-1 and TRBJ2-5): SAVISQKPSRDICQRGTSLTIQCQVDSQVTMMFWYRQQPGQSLTLIATANQGSEATYESGFVIDKFPISRPNLTFSTLTVSNMSPEDSSIYLCSVEGTSGSLKTQYFGPGTRLLVL.